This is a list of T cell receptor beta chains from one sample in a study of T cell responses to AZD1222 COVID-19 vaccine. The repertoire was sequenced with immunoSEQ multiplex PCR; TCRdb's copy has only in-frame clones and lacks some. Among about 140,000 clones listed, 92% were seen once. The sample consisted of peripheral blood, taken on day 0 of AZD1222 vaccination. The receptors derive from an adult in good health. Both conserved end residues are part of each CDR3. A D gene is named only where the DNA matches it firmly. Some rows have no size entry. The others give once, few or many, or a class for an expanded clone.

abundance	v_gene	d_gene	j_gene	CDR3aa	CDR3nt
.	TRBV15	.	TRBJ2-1	CATSRDLGNEQFF	TGTGCCACCAGCAGAGATTTAGGGAATGAGCAGTTCTTC
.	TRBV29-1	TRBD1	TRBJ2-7	CSVTGTGGYEQYF	TGCAGCGTCACCGGGACAGGGGGCTACGAGCAGTACTTC
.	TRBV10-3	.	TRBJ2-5	CASHSQGSQYF	TGTGCCAGTCACTCCCAGGGCAGCCAGTACTTC
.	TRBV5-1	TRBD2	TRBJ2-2	CASSLAGGSTGELFF	TGCGCCAGCAGCTTGGCCGGCGGGAGCACCGGGGAGCTGTTTTTT
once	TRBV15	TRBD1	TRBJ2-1	CASGTGSPWGNEQFF	TGTGCCTCAGGGACAGGTTCCCCTTGGGGCAATGAGCAGTTCTTC
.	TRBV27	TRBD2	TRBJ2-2	CASSLSRTSGRYTGELFF	TGTGCCAGCAGTTTATCCAGGACTAGCGGGAGGTACACCGGGGAGCTGTTTTTT
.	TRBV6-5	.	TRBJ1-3	CASRTPGPAGNTIYF	TGTGCCAGCAGAACACCGGGCCCAGCGGGAAACACCATATATTTT
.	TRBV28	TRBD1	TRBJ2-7	CASNDVGTASYEQYF	TGTGCCAGCAACGACGTAGGGACAGCATCCTACGAGCAGTACTTC
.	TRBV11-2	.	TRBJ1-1	CASSLDRVTEAFF	TGTGCCAGCAGCTTGGACCGGGTCACTGAAGCTTTCTTT
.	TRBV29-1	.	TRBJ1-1	CSFGGSGIASEAFF	TGCAGCTTTGGGGGCTCGGGGATAGCATCTGAAGCTTTCTTT
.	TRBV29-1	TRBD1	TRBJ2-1	CSVDPQGAGEQFF	TGCAGCGTTGACCCACAGGGGGCTGGAGAGCAGTTCTTC
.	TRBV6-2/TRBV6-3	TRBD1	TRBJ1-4	CASSDRAGTNEKLFF	TGTGCCAGCAGCGACAGGGCTGGGACTAATGAAAAACTGTTTTTT
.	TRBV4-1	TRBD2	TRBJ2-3	CASSQEGLAGGLYF	TGCGCCAGCAGCCAAGAGGGACTAGCGGGGGGGTTGTATTTT
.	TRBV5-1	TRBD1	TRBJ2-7	CASSLVGQGAGEQYF	TGCGCCAGCAGCTTGGTTGGGCAGGGGGCCGGCGAGCAGTACTTC
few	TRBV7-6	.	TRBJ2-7	CASSLRGGMSYEQYF	TGTGCCAGCAGCTTACGAGGCGGGATGTCCTACGAGCAGTACTTC
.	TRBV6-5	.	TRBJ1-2	CASSALAGAYGYTF	TGTGCCAGCAGCGCCCTGGCAGGGGCCTATGGCTACACCTTC
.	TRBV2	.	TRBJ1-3	CASRVYGNTIYF	TGTGCCAGCAGGGTATACGGAAACACCATATATTTT
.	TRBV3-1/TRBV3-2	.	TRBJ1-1	CASSQGGPMNTEAFF	TGTGCCAGCAGCCAAGGAGGACCGATGAACACTGAAGCTTTCTTT
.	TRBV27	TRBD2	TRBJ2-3	CASSLPGLAGGTDTQYF	TGTGCCAGCAGCCTACCCGGACTAGCGGGAGGAACAGATACGCAGTATTTT
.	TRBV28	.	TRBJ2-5	CASSSPPGSRETQYF	TGTGCCAGCAGTTCCCCCCCAGGGTCGCGAGAGACCCAGTACTTC
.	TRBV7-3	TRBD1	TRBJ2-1	CASSPRQGVYNEQFF	TGTGCCAGCAGCCCTAGACAGGGGGTCTACAATGAGCAGTTCTTC
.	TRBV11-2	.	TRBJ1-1	CASSSYQGNQVEAFF	TGTGCCAGCAGCTCATACCAGGGTAATCAGGTTGAAGCTTTCTTT
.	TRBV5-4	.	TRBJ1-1	CASRIFRGVEAFF	TGTGCCAGCAGGATCTTCAGGGGCGTTGAAGCTTTCTTT
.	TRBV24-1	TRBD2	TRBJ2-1	CATSDRLAGGDEQFF	TGTGCCACCAGTGATCGCCTAGCGGGAGGGGATGAGCAGTTCTTC
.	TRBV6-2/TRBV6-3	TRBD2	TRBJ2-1	CASSYGGLAPYNEQFF	TGTGCCAGCAGTTACGGTGGACTAGCCCCCTACAATGAGCAGTTCTTC
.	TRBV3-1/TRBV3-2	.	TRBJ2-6	CASSLMTQWGSATGANVLTF	TGTGCCAGCAGCCTTATGACACAATGGGGGAGCGCGACTGGGGCCAACGTCCTGACTTTC
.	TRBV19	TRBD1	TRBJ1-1	CASSTDRGGGPAFF	TGTGCCAGTAGTACCGACAGGGGCGGAGGACCAGCTTTCTTT
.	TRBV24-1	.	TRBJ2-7	CATSQGSSYEQYF	TGTGCCACCAGTCAGGGGAGCTCCTACGAGCAGTACTTC
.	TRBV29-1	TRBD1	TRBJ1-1	CSAGQGSSEAFF	TGCAGCGCAGGACAGGGCTCCTCTGAAGCTTTCTTT
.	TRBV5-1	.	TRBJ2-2	CASSLEPDNTGELFF	TGCGCCAGCAGCTTGGAACCGGATAACACCGGGGAGCTGTTTTTT
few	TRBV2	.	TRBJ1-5	CASSDSRKQPQHF	TGTGCCAGCAGTGACTCCCGAAAGCAGCCCCAGCATTTT
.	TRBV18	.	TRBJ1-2	CASSPRKVGGYTF	TGTGCCAGCTCACCAAGAAAGGTCGGGGGCTACACCTTC
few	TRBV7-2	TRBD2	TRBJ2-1	CASSYLAGASNEQFF	TGTGCCAGCAGCTACTTAGCGGGAGCGTCCAATGAGCAGTTCTTC